The 3 T cell receptor beta chains reported below all come from one sample, sequenced in a study of T cell responses to AZD1222 COVID-19 vaccine. Some clones are missing from TCRdb's copy, which holds only in-frame ones; the method was immunoSEQ multiplex PCR. Found here are some 130,000 clones, approximately 91% of them singletons; the top ten hold less than 1.3%. The sequencing here drew on peripheral blood, taken 28 days after the second AZD1222 dose. The origin of the receptors is an adult who received the AZD1222 COVID-19 vaccine.

The J gene is TRBJ2-1, the V gene TRBV5-1, with 8 nucleotides matching TRBD2. Germline CDR1 and CDR2: SGHRS and YFSETQ. CDR3 length equals 15 residues. Trimming took 2 bases from V and 4 from J; bases not matched to a gene: 5. CDR3 DNA: TGCGCCAGCAGCTTTAGCGGGGTAAGGTACAATGAGCAGTTCTTC. This encodes CASSFSGVRYNEQFF.

V usage is TRBV28 and J usage is TRBJ1-5; D ambiguous. Germline loops: CDR1 MDHEN, CDR2 SYDVKM. V was cut by 11 bases and J by 0 bases, with 14 bases left in between. The CDR3 is 14 amino acids. CDR3 nucleotides: TGTGCCTCCACCTTCGGTGGTAGCAATCAGCCCCAGCATTTT. Amino acids: CASTFGGSNQPQHF.

The chain couples TRBV27 to TRBJ2-7; 8 nucleotides match TRBD2. The CDR3 covers 15 residues. J lost 6 bases, V lost 7 bases, and 14 bases had no gene match. CDR1 and CDR2 (germline): MNHEY, SMNVEV (reference sequence). The CDR3 DNA is TGTGCCAGCAATCTAGCGGGTAACCCCACCTCCGAGCAGTACTTC. Residues: CASNLAGNPTSEQYF.